The T cell receptor beta chain under discussion was sequenced for a study of OX40 agonist ivuxolimab in advanced cancers. Overall study results and limits: Relative to CD4+ cells, CD8+ T cells on average had more expanded clones. Clonal expansion by week 6 occurred in CD4+ and CD8+ blood T cells (at 0.1 to 3.0 mg/kg).

Autoimmune disease history or systemic immunosuppression led to patient exclusion. Assay: immunoSEQ multiplex PCR; the TCRdb copy retains only in-frame clones and omits some. The data contain about 33,000 clones, 74% of them singletons. The CDR3 covers 18 residues. V was pared by 0 bases and J by 0 bases, with 6 bases of the junction left unmatched. Germline assignment: CDR1 SGHRS and CDR2 YFSETQ. About this clone itself: Its antigen remains unidentified.

This receptor was taken from an adult with an advanced solid tumor such as melanoma, head and neck, liver or kidney cancer. Sequenced material: CD4+ or CD8+ T cells sorted from blood, taken in a trial of the OX40 agonist ivuxolimab. V usage is TRBV5-1 and J usage is TRBJ2-6; 7 positions match TRBD1. DNA of the CDR3: TGCGCCAGCAGCTTGGAAGCAGGGGGTTTCTCTGGGGCCAACGTCCTGACTTTC. Translation gives CASSLEAGGFSGANVLTF.